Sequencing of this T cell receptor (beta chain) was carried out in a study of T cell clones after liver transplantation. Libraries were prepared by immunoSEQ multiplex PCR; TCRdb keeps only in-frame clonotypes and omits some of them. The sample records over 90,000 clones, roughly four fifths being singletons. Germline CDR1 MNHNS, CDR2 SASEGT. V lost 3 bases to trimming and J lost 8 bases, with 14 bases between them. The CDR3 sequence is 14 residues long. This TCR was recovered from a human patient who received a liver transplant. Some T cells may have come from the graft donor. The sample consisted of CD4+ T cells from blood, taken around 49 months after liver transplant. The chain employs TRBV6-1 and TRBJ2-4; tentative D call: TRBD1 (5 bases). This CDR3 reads CASSDWGLEDIQYF. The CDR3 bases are TGTGCCAGCAGTGATTGGGGCCTTGAGGACATTCAGTACTTC.